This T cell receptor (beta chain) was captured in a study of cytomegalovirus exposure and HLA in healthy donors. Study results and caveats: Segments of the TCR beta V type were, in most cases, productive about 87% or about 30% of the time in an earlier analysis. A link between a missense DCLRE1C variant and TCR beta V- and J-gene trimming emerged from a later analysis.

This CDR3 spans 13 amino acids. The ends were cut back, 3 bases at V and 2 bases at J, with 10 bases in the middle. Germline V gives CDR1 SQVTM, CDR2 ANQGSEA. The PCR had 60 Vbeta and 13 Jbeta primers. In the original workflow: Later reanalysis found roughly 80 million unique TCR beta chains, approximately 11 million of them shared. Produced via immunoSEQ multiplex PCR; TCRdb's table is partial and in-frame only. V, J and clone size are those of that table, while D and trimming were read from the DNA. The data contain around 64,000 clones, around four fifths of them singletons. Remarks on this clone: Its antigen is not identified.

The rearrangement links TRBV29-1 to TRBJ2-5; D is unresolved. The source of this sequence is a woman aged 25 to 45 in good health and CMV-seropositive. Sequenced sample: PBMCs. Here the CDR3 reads CSVEWRQQETQYF. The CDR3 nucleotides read TGCAGCGTTGAGTGGCGGCAACAAGAGACCCAGTACTTC.